Listed here are 13 T cell receptor beta chains from one sample, sequenced in a study of blood T cell repertoires in COVID-19. Some clones are missing from TCRdb's copy, which holds only in-frame ones; the method was immunoSEQ multiplex PCR. The table records approximately 300,000 clones, 85% of them present only once. The sample consisted of PBMCs or T cells enriched from blood (not recorded which). The source of these receptors is a woman aged 25 to 45 who had been exposed to COVID-19.

The genes are TRBV4-1 and TRBJ1-5, with D perhaps TRBD1 (6 bases). V was shortened by 3 bases and J by 3 bases, with 15 bases between the two germline ends. CDR3 length: 16 residues. Germline values: CDR1 MGHRA, CDR2 YSYEKL. As DNA, the CDR3 is TGCGCCAGCAGCCATTCAGAGACAGGACTCAATCAGCCCCAGCATTTT. This gives the protein CASSHSETGLNQPQHF.

The CDR3 protein is CAWSLQAAQYF. The CDR3 DNA reads as TGTGCCTGGAGTTTACAGGCTGCGCAGTACTTC. The chain uses TRBV30 and TRBJ2-7; D is perhaps TRBD1 (5 bases). Germline values: CDR1 GTSNPN, CDR2 SVGIG (reference sequence). CDR3 length equals 11 residues. Trimming shortened V by 2 bases and J by 9 bases, and 11 bases separated the two germline ends.

V is TRBV7-9 and J is TRBJ1-2; the D gene is possibly TRBD1 (5 bases). V gave up 1 base and J gave up 5 bases, with 11 bases separating them. The CDR3 sequence is 14 residues long. Germline V lookup: CDR1 SEHNR, CDR2 FQNEAQ (reference sequence). The CDR3 DNA is TGTGCCAGCAGCTTAGAGGCAGGGTTTTATGGCTACACCTTC. Amino acids: CASSLEAGFYGYTF.

The chain couples TRBV9 to TRBJ2-5; the D is unclear. V gave up 0 bases and J gave up 5 bases, with 8 bases separating them. This CDR3 contains 13 residues. Germline V gene data show CDR1 as SGDLS and CDR2 as YYNGEE. CDR3 in amino acids: CASSVAPPETQYF. CDR3 nucleotides: TGTGCCAGCAGCGTAGCCCCCCCGGAGACCCAGTACTTC.

This clone was found once. The chain combines TRBV19 with TRBJ2-7, with 9 bases lining up with TRBD2. The V segment lost 5 bases and the J segment 3 bases; nucleotides outside the gene matches: 2. Germline loops: CDR1 LNHDA, CDR2 SQIVND (reference sequence). This CDR3 contains 13 residues. In DNA form, the CDR3 reads TGTGCCAGTAGTGGGACTAGCTTCTACGAGCAGTACTTC. Residues: CASSGTSFYEQYF.

CDR3 DNA: TGTGCCAGCAGCCAATCAAATAGACATTCAGGGTCACCCCTCCACTTT. Amino acids: CASSQSNRHSGSPLHF. The genes are TRBV16 and TRBJ1-6; possible D gene TRBD1, 5 bases. With 0 bases removed from V and 10 bases from J, the gap between germline ends came to 16 bases. The CDR3 has 16 residues. Germline CDR1 is KGHSY and CDR2 is FQNENV.

This chain links TRBV5-1 with TRBJ1-4, with D unclear. The CDR3 runs to 11 residues. The germline gives CDR1 SGHRS, CDR2 YFSETQ. Deletions cut 2 bases from V and 13 bases from J, with 9 bases between. The CDR3 coding sequence is TGCGCCAGCAGCTTAGAGTACGGACTGTTTTTT. It specifies CASSLEYGLFF.

The V gene is TRBV9, the J gene TRBJ2-1, with 12 bases aligning to TRBD2. The V and J ends lost 7 bases and 3 bases, in that order; junction bases with no gene match: 8. In germline, CDR1 is SGDLS, CDR2 YYNGEE. The CDR3 runs 16 residues. CDR3 in amino acids: CASGRSGLAGYNEQFF. The CDR3 bases are TGTGCCAGCGGACGATCGGGACTAGCGGGCTACAATGAGCAGTTCTTC.

The gene calls are TRBV18 and TRBJ2-5, with D possibly matching TRBD1 (5 bases). Germline V lookup: CDR1 KGHSH, CDR2 LQKENI. Trimming removed 3 bases at V and 0 bases at J, with 17 bases between. CDR3 length equals 17 residues. CDR3 in amino acids: CASSPLRETGYQETQYF. The CDR3 DNA reads as TGTGCCAGCTCACCTCTCAGGGAAACGGGTTACCAAGAGACCCAGTACTTC.

The chain has TRBV13 and TRBJ2-7; tentative D call: TRBD1 (6 bases). Per the germline V gene, CDR1 is PRHDT and CDR2 is FYEKMQ (reference sequence). This CDR3 region has 12 residues. V dropped 2 bases and J dropped 6 bases, with 8 bases sitting between them. The CDR3 nucleotides are TGTGCCAGCAGCTTAAGCAGGGGCGAGCAGTACTTC. Translating it yields CASSLSRGEQYF.

This sequence joins TRBV2 and TRBJ1-2; 7 nucleotides match TRBD1. After removal of 1 base from V and 4 bases from J, the junction contained 6 bases not matched to a gene. This CDR3 has 15 amino acids. Germline CDR1 reads SNHLY; CDR2 reads FYNNEI. In DNA, the CDR3 is TGTGCCAGCAGTGAAGACCCCGGGACAGCCTATGGCTACACCTTC. Protein: CASSEDPGTAYGYTF.

The genes are TRBV7-9 and TRBJ2-5, with D possibly TRBD1 on 5 matching bases. Per the germline V gene, CDR1 is SEHNR and CDR2 is FQNEAQ (reference sequence). The V and J ends lost 3 bases and 1 base respectively, with 6 bases between them. This CDR3 region has 13 residues. Here the CDR3 reads CASSFDSQETQYF. Written as DNA, the CDR3 is TGTGCCAGCAGCTTCGACAGCCAAGAGACCCAGTACTTC.

V is TRBV7-2 and J is TRBJ2-3, with 8 positions matching TRBD2. V trimming: 5 bases; J trimming: 8 bases; junction bases outside the gene matches: 6. This CDR3 is 13 amino acids long. Germline V gene data show CDR1 as SGHTA and CDR2 as FQGNSA. CDR3 nucleotide sequence: TGTGCCAGCAGCCAAGGGGGACTAGTTACGCAGTATTTT. It is translated as CASSQGGLVTQYF. Filled out from reference TRBV7-2 and TRBJ2-3, the complete variable domain reads GAGVSQSPSNKVTEKGKDVELRCDPISGHTALYWYRQSLGQGLEFLIYFQGNSAPDKSGLPSDRFSAERTGGSVSTLTIQRTQQEDSAVYLCASSQGGLVTQYFGPGTRLTVL.